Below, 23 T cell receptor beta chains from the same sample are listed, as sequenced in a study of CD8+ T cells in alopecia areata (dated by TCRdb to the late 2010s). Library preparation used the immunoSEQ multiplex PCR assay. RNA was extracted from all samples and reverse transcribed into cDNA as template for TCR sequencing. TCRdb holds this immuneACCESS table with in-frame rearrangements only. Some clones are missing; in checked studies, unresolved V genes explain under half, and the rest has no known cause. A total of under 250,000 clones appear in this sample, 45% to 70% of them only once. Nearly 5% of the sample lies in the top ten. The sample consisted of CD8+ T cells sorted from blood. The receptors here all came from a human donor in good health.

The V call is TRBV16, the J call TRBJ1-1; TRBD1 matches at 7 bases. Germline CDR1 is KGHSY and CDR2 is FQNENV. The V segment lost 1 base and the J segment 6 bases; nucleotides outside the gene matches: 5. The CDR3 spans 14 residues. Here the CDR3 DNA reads TGTGCCAGCAGCCAATTTCGGGACAGAGCTGAAGCTTTCTTT. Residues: CASSQFRDRAEAFF.

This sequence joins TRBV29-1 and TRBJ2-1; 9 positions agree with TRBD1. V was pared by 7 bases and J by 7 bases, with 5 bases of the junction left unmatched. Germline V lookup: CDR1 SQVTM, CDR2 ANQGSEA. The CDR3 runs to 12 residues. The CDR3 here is CSGGTGLNEQFF. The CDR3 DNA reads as TGCAGCGGCGGGACAGGGCTGAATGAGCAGTTCTTC.

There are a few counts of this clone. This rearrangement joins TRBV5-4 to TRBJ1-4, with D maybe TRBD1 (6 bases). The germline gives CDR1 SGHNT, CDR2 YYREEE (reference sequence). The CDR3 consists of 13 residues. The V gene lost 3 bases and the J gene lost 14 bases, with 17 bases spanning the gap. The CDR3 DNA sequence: TGTGCCAGCAGCTACTGGACAGCTGGGGATCTGTTTTTT. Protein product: CASSYWTAGDLFF.

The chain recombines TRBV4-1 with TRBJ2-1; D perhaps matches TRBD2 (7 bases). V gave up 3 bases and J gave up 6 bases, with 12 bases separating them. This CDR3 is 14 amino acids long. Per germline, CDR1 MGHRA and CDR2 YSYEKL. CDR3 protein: CASSQRGGPNEQFF. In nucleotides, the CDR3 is TGCGCCAGCAGCCAGAGGGGGGGCCCCAATGAGCAGTTCTTC.

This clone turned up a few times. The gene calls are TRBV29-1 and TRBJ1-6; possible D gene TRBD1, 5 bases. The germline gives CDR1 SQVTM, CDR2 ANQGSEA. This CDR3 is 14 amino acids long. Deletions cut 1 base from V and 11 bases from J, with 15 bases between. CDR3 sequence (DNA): TGCAGCGTTGAAGTTGGTGAATCGGGGGCACCCCTCCACTTT. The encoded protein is CSVEVGESGAPLHF.

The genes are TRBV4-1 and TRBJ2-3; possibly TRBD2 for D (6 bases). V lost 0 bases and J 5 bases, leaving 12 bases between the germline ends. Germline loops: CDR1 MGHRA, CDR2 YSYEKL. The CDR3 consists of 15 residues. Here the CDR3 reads CASSQEGGARDTQYF. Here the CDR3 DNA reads TGCGCCAGCAGCCAAGAGGGCGGGGCGAGAGATACGCAGTATTTT.

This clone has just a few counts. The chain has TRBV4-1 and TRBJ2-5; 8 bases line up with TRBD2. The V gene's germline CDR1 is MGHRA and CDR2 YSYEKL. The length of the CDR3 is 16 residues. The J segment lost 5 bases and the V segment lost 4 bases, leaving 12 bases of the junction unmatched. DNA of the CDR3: TGCGCCAGCAGCCCTTATCCGGGGGGGCGCGAGGAGACCCAGTACTTC. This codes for CASSPYPGGREETQYF.

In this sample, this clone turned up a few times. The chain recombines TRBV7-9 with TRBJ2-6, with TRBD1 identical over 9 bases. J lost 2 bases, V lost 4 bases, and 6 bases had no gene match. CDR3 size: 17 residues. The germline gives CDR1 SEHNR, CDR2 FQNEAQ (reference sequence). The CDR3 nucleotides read TGTGCCAGCAGCTCTCGGACAGGGGAGACTGGGGCCAACGTCCTGACTTTC. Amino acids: CASSSRTGETGANVLTF.

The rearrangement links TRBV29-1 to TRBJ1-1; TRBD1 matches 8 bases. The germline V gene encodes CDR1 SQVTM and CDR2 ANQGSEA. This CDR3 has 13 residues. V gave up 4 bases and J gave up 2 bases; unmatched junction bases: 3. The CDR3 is CSVGTGFNTEAFF. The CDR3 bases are TGCAGCGTTGGGACAGGGTTTAACACTGAAGCTTTCTTT.

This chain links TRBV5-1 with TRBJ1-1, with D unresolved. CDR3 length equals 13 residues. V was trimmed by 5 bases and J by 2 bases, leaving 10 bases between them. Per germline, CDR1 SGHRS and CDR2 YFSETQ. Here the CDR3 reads CASRSSPNTEAFF. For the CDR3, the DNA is TGCGCCAGCAGGAGCAGTCCCAACACTGAAGCTTTCTTT.

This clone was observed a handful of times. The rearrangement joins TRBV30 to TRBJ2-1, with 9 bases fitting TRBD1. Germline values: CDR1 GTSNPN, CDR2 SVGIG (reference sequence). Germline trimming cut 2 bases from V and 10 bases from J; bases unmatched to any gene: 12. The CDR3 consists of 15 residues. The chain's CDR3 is CAWSRRQGGGLEQFF. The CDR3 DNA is TGTGCCTGGAGTAGGAGACAGGGGGGTGGTTTAGAGCAGTTCTTC.

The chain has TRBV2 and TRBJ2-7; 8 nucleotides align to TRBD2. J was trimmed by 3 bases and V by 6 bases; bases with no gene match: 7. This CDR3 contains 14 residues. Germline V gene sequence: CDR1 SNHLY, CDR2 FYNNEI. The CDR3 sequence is CASSLRGADYEQYF. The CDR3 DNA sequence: TGTGCCAGCAGCCTGCGGGGGGCCGACTACGAGCAGTACTTC.

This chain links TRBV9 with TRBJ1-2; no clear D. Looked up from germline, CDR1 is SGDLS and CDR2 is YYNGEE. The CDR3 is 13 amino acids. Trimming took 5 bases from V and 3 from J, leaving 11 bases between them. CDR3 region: CASSPKSDYGYTF. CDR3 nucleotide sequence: TGTGCCAGCAGTCCCAAGTCGGACTATGGCTACACCTTC.

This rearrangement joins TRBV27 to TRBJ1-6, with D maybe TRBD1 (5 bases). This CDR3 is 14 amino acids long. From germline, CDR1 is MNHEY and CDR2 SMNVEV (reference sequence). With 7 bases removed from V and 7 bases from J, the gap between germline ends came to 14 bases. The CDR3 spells CASTAGEPNSPLHF. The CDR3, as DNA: TGTGCCAGCACGGCGGGGGAACCAAATTCACCCCTCCACTTT.

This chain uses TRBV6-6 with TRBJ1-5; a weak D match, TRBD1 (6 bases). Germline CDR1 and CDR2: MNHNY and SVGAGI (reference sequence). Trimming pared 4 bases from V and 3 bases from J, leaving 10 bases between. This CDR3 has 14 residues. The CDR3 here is CASSSQGDNQPQHF. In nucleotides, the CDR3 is TGTGCCAGCAGTTCACAGGGAGACAATCAGCCCCAGCATTTT.

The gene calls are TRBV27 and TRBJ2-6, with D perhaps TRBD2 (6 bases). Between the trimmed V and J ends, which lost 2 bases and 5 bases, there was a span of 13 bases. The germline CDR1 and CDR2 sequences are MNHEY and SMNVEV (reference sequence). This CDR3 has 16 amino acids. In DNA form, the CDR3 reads TGTGCCAGCAGTTTAAGCGGCGGGACCCGGGCCAACGTCCTGACTTTC. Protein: CASSLSGGTRANVLTF.

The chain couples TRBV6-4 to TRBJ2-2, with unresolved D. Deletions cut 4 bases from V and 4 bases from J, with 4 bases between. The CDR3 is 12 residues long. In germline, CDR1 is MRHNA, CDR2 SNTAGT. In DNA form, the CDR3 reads TGTGCCAGCAGTGTCGGCACCGGGGAGCTGTTTTTT. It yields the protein CASSVGTGELFF.

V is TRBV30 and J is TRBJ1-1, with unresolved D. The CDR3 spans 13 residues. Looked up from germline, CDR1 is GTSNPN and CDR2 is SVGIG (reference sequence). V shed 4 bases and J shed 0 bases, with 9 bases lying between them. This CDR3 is CAWTIGMNTEAFF. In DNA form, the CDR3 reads TGTGCCTGGACGATAGGTATGAACACTGAAGCTTTCTTT.

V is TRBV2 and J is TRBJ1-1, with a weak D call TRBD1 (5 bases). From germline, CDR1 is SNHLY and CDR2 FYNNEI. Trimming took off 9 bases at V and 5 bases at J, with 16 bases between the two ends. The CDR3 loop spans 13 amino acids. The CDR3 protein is CARDGTRGTEAFF. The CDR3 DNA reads TGTGCCAGAGACGGGACCCGGGGTACTGAAGCTTTCTTT.

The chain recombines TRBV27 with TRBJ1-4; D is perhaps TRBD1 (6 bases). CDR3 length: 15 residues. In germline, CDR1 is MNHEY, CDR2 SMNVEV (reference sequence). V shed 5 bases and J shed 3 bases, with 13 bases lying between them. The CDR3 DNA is TGTGCCAGCAGTACACAGGGTTCCGCTAATGAAAAACTGTTTTTT. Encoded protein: CASSTQGSANEKLFF.

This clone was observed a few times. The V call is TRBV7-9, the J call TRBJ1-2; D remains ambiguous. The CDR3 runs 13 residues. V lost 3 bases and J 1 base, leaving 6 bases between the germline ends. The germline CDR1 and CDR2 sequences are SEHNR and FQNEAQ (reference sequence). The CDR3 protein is CASSFQSNYGYTF. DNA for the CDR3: TGTGCCAGCAGCTTCCAGAGTAACTATGGCTACACCTTC.

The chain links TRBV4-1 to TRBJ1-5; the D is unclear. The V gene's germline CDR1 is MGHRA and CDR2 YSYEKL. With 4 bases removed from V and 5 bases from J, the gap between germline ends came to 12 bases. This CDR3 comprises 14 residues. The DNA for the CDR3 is TGCGCCAGCAGCCCTTGGCCGTGGCATCAGCCCCAGCATTTT. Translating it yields CASSPWPWHQPQHF.

CDR3 nucleotide sequence: TGCAGCGTGGTTGCTGACTCCACCAGGGCAGATACGCAGTATTTT. It yields the protein CSVVADSTRADTQYF. The chain has TRBV29-1 and TRBJ2-3; tentatively, D is TRBD1 (5 bases). V lost 6 bases and J lost 4, with 20 bases in between. Germline V gene data show CDR1 as SQVTM and CDR2 as ANQGSEA. The CDR3 is 15 residues long.